This T cell receptor (beta chain) was obtained from a study of OX40 agonist ivuxolimab in advanced cancers. The table came from immunoSEQ multiplex PCR; TCRdb's copy has only in-frame clones and leaves some out. Of about 58,000 clones in the sample, roughly 83% are singletons; the top ten hold 3% to 3.5%. V gave up 4 bases and J gave up 6 bases; unmatched junction bases: 10. The CDR3 runs 14 residues. Germline V gene sequence: CDR1 GTSNPN, CDR2 SVGIG (reference sequence). The chain recombines TRBV30 with TRBJ2-3; 7 bases agree with TRBD2. The sequences come from CD4+ or CD8+ T cells sorted from blood, collected in a trial of the OX40 agonist ivuxolimab. The TCR was taken from an adult with an advanced solid tumor such as melanoma, head and neck, liver or kidney cancer. The CDR3 DNA reads TGTGCCTGGAAGGGCGGGGGTTCCCGGGATACGCAGTATTTT. Protein sequence: CAWKGGGSRDTQYF.